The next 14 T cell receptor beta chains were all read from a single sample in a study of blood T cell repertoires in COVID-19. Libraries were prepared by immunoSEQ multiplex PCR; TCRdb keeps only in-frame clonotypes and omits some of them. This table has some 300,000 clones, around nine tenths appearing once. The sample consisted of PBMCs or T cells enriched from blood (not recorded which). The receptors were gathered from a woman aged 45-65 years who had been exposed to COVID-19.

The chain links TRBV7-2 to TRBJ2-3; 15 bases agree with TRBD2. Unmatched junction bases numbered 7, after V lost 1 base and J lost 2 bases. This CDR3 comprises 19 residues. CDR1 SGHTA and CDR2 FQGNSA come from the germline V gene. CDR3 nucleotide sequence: TGTGCCAGCAGCTTAGTGGGACTAGCGGGGGGACCCCCCACAGATACGCAGTATTTT. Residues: CASSLVGLAGGPPTDTQYF. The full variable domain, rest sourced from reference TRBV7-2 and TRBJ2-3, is GAGVSQSPSNKVTEKGKDVELRCDPISGHTALYWYRQSLGQGLEFLIYFQGNSAPDKSGLPSDRFSAERTGGSVSTLTIQRTQQEDSAVYLCASSLVGLAGGPPTDTQYFGPGTRLTVL.

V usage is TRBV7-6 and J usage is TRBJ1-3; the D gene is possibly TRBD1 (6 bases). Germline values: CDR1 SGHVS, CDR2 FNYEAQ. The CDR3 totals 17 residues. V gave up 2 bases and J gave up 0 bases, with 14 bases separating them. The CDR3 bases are TGTGCCAGCAGCTTACGCCGGGGGGCTGACTCTGGAAACACCATATATTTT. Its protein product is CASSLRRGADSGNTIYF.

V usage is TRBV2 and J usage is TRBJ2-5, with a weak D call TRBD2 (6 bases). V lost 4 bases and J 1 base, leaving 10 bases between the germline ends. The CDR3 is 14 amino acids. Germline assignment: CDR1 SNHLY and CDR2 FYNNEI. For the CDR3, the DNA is TGTGCCAGCAGTGCTGGGGGGATCCAAGAGACCCAGTACTTC. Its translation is CASSAGGIQETQYF.

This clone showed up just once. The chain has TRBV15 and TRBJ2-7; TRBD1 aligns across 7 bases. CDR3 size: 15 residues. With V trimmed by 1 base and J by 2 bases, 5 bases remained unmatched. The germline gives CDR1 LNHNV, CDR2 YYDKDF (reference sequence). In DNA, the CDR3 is TGTGCCACCAGCAGAGGACAGGGCTGGACCTACGAGCAGTACTTC. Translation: CATSRGQGWTYEQYF.

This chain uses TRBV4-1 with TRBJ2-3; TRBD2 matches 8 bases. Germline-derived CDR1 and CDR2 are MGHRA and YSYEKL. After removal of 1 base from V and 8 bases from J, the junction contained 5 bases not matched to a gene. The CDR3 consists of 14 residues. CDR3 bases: TGCGCCAGCAGCCAAGCCCAAGCGGGGGCTACGCAGTATTTT. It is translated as CASSQAQAGATQYF.

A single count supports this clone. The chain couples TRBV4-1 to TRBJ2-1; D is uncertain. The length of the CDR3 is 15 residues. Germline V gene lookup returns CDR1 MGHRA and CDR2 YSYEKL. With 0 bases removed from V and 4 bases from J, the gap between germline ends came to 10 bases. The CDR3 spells CASSQDLGSYNEQFF. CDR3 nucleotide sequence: TGCGCCAGCAGCCAAGATTTGGGCAGTTACAATGAGCAGTTCTTC.

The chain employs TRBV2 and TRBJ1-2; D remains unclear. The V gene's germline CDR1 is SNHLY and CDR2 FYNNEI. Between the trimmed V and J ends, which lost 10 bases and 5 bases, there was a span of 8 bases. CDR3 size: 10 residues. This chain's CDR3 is CATEKYGYTF. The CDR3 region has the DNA TGTGCCACCGAGAAATATGGCTACACCTTC.

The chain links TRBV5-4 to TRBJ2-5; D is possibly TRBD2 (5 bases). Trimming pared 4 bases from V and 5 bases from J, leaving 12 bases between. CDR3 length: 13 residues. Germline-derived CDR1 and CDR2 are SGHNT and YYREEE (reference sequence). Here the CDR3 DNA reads TGTGCCAGCAGCGGCGGAGGTCGGGAGACCCAGTACTTC. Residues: CASSGGGRETQYF.

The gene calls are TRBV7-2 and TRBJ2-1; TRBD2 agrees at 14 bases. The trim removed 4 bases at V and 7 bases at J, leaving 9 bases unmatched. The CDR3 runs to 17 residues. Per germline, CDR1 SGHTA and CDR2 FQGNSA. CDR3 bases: TGTGCCAGCAGCTATTACTCCGGGACTAGCGGGGGTAATGAGCAGTTCTTC. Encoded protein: CASSYYSGTSGGNEQFF. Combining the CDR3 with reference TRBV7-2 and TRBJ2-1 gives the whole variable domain GAGVSQSPSNKVTEKGKDVELRCDPISGHTALYWYRQSLGQGLEFLIYFQGNSAPDKSGLPSDRFSAERTGGSVSTLTIQRTQQEDSAVYLCASSYYSGTSGGNEQFFGPGTRLTVL.

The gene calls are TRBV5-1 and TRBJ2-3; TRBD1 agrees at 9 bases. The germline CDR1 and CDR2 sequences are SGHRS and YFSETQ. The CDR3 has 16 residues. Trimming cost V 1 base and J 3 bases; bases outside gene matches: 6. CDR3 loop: CASSLLGTGTTDTQYF. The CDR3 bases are TGCGCCAGCAGCTTGCTCGGGACAGGGACTACAGATACGCAGTATTTT. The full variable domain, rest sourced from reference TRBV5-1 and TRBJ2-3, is KAGVTQTPRYLIKTRGQQVTLSCSPISGHRSVSWYQQTPGQGLQFLFEYFSETQRNKGNFPGRFSGRQFSNSRSEMNVSTLELGDSALYLCASSLLGTGTTDTQYFGPGTRLTVL.

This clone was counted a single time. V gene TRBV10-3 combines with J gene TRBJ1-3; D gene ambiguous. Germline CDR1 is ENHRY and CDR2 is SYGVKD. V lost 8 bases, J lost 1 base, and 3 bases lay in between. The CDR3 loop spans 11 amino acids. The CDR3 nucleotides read TGTGCCATCCAGTCTGGAAACACCATATATTTT. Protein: CAIQSGNTIYF.

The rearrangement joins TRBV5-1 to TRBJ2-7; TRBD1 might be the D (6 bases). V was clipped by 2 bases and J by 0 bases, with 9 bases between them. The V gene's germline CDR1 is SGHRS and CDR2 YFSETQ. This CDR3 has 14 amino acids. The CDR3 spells CASSLLTGSYEQYF. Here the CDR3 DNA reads TGCGCCAGCAGCTTACTGACAGGCTCCTACGAGCAGTACTTC. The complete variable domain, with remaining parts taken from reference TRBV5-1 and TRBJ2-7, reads KAGVTQTPRYLIKTRGQQVTLSCSPISGHRSVSWYQQTPGQGLQFLFEYFSETQRNKGNFPGRFSGRQFSNSRSEMNVSTLELGDSALYLCASSLLTGSYEQYFGPGTRLTVT.

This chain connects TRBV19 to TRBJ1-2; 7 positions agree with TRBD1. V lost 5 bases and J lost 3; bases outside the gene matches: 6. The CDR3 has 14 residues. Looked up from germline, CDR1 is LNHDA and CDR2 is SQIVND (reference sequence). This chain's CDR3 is CASSASTGHYGYTF. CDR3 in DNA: TGTGCCAGTAGTGCCTCGACAGGGCACTATGGCTACACCTTC.

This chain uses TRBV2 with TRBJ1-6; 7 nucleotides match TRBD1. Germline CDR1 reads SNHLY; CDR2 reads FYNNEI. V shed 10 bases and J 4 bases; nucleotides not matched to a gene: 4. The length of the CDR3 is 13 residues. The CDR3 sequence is CAIGQAYNSPLHF. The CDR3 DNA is TGTGCCATAGGACAGGCGTATAATTCACCCCTCCACTTT.